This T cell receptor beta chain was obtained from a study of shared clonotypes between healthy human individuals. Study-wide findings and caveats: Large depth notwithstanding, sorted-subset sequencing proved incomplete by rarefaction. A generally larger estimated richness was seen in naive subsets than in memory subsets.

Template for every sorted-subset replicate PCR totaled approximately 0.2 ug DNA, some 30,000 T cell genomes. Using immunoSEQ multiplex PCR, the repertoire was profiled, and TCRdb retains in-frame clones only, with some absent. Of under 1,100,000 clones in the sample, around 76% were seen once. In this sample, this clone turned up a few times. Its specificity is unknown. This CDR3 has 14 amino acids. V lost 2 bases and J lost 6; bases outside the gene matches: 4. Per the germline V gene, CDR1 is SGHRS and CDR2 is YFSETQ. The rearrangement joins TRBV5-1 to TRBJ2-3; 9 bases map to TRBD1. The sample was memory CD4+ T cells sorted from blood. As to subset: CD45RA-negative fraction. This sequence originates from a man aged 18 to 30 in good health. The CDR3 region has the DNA TGCGCCAGCAGCTTTACAGGGGGCAAGGATACGCAGTATTTT. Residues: CASSFTGGKDTQYF.